Sequencing of this T cell receptor (beta chain) was carried out in a study of Graves' ophthalmopathy and Graves' hyperthyroidism (dated by TCRdb to the late 2010s). Regarding the research as a whole: Peripheral blood was collected at initial diagnosis, prior to any treatment. TCR beta repertoire signatures were used to distinguish Graves' ophthalmopathy from Graves' hyperthyroidism and to predict progression to ophthalmopathy. In total, 135 blood samples were TCR-sequenced: around 42 ophthalmopathy, approximately 75 hyperthyroidism and some 17 hyperthyroidism-to-ophthalmopathy patients. To explore V-J signatures distinguishing ophthalmopathy from hyperthyroidism, a discovery set of some 100 patients (fewer than 45 ophthalmopathy, roughly 60 stable hyperthyroidism) was enrolled. An independent validation cohort comprised some 18 hyperthyroidism patients and over 15 patients who later progressed from hyperthyroidism to ophthalmopathy. In six or seven hyperthyroidism patients, the T-cell repertoires found in thyroid tissue were compared with those found in blood. Once sampling was done, hyperthyroidism patients were given methimazole at a starting dose of 30 mg daily, while ophthalmopathy patients were given high-dose intravenous methylprednisolone. The approximately 90 discovery patients were randomly split 7:3 into training and test sets. Here is what the overall study found, with its caveats: Most expanded thyroid clonotypes with frequency above 0.001 were also detected in blood, suggesting blood repertoires may reflect the thyroid immune response. The 13-signature model separated ophthalmopathy from stable hyperthyroidism with 87.88% sensitivity and 81.08% specificity in cross-validation, and 80%/75% in the test set. In validation, the model predicted ophthalmopathy progression with about 71% sensitivity and roughly 72% specificity; some 13 predicted patients were CT-confirmed with GO in a median of around 6.5 months. Sample size was not predetermined statistically, and investigators were not blinded to group allocation.

Ophthalmopathy patients were characterized by moderately to severely active disease, a Clinical Activity Score of at least 3, a NOSPECS grade of at least 4, and a disease duration under 3 months. Patients were excluded if they had other autoimmune diseases, uncontrolled infections, pregnancy or lactation. Diagnosis was based on clinical symptoms, serum thyroxine, TRAb, thyroid ultrasound and orbital computed tomography. Ficoll-Paque density gradient centrifugation was used to isolate PBMCs from around 10 ml of fresh peripheral blood. Trizol reagent was used to extract the total RNA, and its quality was then checked on an Agilent 2100 Bioanalyzer. This clonotype was detected many times. Its target antigen remains unknown. As the CDR3 is not closed by the conserved phenylalanine or tryptophan, this likely results from a read error. The DNA is omitted, as the CDR3 cannot be located on it reliably, and the CDR3 follows TCRdb's listing.

For repertoire sequencing, the TCR beta CDR3 regions were amplified from RNA transcripts. A first-round RT-PCR used HTBI primers with the Qiagen OneStep RT-PCR kit, followed by a second-round multiplex PCR, size selection and purification. Libraries were sequenced on an Illumina HiSeq2000 using paired-end 100 bp reads. The authors processed their data as follows. SOAPnuke was used to process the reads, removing any read that contained adapters or uncalled bases, had a mean Phred below 15, or lacked an exact match to the constant primer or identifier. High-quality paired reads were merged with COPE v1.2.5. Each unique nucleotide sequence was treated as a clonotype, and MiTCR v1.1 was used to align the clonotypes to the IMGT TRB V, D and J references. Analysis was restricted to V-J combinations with a frequency above 0.0001, which covered roughly 99% of repertoires. A TCR clonal expansion and chaos score per V-J combination was defined as the ratio of F50 clonal expansion to chaos observed in the TCRdist matrix. Welch's t-statistics and random forest were used to reduce the features to 13 V-J combinations, which were then used as input to a naive Bayes classifier. Thyroid-blood repertoire similarity was quantified with the Morisita-Horn index. TCRdb ran its own pipeline on the public reads, namely fastp trimming at Q25 and MiXCR clone calling, and kept in-frame beta chains. Under each unique CDR3 protein, matching rows form one entry showing the most common genes and DNA. TCRdb's processing, not the study's, gives the V and J calls here. Counted in this sample were about half a million distinct CDR3 sequences; approximately 15% of them appeared once. About 9.4% of the sample is held by the ten biggest clonotypes.

Based on the germline V gene, the CDR1 and CDR2 sequences are KGHDR and SFDVKD. Termini included, the CDR3 measures 8 amino acids. What was sequenced was blood. The chain couples TRBV24-1 to TRBJ1-1; whether TRBD1, the table's D call, matches the DNA was not checked. This receptor was taken from a woman aged 25 to 45 with Graves' ophthalmopathy. Donor details come from another sample of the same person, matched by shared clones. Here the CDR3 is given as CANDRRGN.